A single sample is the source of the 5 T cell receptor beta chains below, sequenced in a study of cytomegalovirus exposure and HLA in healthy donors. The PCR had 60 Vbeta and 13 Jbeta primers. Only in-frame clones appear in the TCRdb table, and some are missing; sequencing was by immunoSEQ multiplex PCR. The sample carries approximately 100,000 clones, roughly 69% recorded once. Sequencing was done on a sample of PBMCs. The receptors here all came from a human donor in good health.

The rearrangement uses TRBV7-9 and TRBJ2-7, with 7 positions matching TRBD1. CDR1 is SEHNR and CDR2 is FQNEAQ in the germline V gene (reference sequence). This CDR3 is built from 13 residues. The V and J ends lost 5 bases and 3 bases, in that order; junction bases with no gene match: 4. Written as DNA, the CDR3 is TGTGCCAGCAGCCTCGGGACAGTCTACGAGCAGTACTTC. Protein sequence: CASSLGTVYEQYF.

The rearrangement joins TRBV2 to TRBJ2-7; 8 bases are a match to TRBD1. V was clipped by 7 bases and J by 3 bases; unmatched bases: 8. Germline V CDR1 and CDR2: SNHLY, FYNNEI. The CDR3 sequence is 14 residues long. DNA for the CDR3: TGTGCCAGCACTCTGACAGGGGAGCTCTACGAGCAGTACTTC. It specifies CASTLTGELYEQYF.

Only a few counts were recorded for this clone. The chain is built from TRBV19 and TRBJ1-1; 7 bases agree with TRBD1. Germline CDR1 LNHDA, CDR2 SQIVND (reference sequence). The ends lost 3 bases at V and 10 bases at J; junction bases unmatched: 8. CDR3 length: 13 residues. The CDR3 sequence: CASSMLGTEVAFF. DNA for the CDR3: TGTGCCAGTAGTATGTTGGGGACAGAGGTAGCTTTCTTT.

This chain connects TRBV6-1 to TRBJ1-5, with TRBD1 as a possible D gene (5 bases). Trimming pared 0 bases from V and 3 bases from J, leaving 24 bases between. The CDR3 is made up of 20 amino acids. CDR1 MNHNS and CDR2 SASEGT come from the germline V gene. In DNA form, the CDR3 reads TGTGCCAGCAGTGAAGCGTGGTATGGAGGGGCAGGGTCGGACAATCAGCCCCAGCATTTT. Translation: CASSEAWYGGAGSDNQPQHF.

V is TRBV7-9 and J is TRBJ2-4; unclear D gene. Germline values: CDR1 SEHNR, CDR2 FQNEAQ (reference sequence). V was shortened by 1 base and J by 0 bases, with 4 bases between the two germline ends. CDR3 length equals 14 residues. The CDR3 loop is CASSLGLAKNIQYF. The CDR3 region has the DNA TGTGCCAGCAGCTTAGGACTAGCCAAAAACATTCAGTACTTC.